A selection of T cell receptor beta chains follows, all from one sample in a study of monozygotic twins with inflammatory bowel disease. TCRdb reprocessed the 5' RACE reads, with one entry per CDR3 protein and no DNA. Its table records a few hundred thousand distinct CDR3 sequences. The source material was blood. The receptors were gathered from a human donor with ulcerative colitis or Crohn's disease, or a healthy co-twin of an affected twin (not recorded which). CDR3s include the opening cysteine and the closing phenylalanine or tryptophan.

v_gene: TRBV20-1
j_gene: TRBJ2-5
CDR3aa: CSATRTAQETQYF

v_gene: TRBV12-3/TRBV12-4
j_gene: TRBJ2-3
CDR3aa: CASSFGGGLDTQYF

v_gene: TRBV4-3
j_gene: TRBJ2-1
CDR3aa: CASSQAVSGRANEQFF

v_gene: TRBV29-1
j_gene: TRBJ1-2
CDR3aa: CSAWTGYGYTF

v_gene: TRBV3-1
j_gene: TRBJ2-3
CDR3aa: CASSQVLGSSTDTQYF

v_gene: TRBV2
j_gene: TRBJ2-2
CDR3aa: CASSESSGGYTGELFF

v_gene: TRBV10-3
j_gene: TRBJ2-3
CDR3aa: CAISDSTSSTTDTQYF

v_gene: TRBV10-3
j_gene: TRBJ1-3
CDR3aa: CAISDTYSGNTIYF

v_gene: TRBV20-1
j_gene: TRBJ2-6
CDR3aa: CSAIPPSGANVLTF

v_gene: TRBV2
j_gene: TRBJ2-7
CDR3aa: CASSEVGPNYEQYF

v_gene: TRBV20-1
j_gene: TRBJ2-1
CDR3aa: CSARDDLRTYNEQFF

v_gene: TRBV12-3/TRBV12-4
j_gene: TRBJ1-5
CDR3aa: CASSLTWDRETPNQPQHF

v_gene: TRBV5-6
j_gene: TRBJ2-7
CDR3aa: CASSLEQGVDEQYF

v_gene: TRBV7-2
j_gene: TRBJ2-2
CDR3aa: CASESLTGAGGELFF

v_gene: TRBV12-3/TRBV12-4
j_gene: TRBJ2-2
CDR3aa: CASSLLAGDVTGELFF

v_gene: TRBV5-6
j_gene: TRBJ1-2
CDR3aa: CASSSPGQGHGYTF

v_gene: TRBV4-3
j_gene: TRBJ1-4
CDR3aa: CASSQDTDREKLFF

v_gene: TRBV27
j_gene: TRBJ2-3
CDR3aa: CASSLGAGGHYTDTQYF

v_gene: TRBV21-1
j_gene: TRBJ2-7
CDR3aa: CASSGADSKGEQYF

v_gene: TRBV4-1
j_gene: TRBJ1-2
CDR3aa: CASSQETGGYYGYTF

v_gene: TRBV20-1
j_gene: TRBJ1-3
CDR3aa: CSARDHQGNTIYF

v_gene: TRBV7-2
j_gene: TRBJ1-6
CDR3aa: CASSLTGGDNSPLHF

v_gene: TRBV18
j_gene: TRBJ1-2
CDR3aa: CASSQNRVVDGYTF

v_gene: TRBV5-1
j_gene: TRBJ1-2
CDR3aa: CASNLQPGGFNYGYTF

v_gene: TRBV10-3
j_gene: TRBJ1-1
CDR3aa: CAISESGTPGAEAFF

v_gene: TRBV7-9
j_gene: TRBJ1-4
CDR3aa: CASSPSGAPGKLFF

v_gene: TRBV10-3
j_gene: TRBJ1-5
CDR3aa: CAISENKLGTANQPQHF

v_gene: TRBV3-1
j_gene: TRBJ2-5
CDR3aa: CASRQDLLGRTQYF

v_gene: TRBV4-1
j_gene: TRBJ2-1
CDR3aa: CASSGPDRLSEQFF

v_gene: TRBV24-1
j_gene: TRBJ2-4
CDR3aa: CATSDHGQSRKLAKNIQYF

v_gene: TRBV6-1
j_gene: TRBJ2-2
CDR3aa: CASSTRTNTGELFF

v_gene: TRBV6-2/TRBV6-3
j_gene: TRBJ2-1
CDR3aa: CASSYFNEQFF

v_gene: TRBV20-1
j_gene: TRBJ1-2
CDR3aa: CSARVIGLFISGYTF

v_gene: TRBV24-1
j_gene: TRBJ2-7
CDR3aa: CATSDPSSGTLWEQYF

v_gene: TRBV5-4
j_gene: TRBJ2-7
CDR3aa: CASSPGTSEFYEQYF

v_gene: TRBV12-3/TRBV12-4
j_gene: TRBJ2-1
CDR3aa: CASSFSVGGVFGEQFF

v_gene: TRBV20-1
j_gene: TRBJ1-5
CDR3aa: CSARDTGLNQPQHF

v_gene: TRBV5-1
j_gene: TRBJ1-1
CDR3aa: CASHVGQPNTEAFF

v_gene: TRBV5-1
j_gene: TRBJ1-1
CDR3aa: CASSLGDRGGGNTEAFF

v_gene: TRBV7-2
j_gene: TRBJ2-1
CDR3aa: CASSFEGKSYNEQFF

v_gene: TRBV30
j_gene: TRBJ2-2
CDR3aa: CAWMRGRPNTGELFF

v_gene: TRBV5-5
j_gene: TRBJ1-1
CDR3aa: CASSLDRPGYTEAFF

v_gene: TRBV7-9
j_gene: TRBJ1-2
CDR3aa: CASSLNGIDGYTF

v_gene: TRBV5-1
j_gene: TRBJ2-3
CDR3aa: CASSLAQSSTDTQYF

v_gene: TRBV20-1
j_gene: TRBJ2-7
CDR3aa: CSARGTTPTYEQYF

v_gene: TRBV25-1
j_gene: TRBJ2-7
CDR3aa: CATSRDYEQYF

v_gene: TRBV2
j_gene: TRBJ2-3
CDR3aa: CASSVRSSGPDTQYF

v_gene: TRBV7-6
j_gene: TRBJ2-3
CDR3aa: CASSLGAPGLATDTQYF

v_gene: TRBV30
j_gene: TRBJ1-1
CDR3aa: CAWSQGGYTEAFF